The 31 T cell receptor beta chains reported below all come from one sample, sequenced in a study of OX40 agonist ivuxolimab in advanced cancers. Sequencing used immunoSEQ multiplex PCR; TCRdb keeps in-frame clones, though not all of them. The top ten hold over 1.2% of the sample, which has 30,000 to 35,000 clones, about 86% seen once. The material was CD4+ or CD8+ T cells sorted from blood, obtained in a trial of the OX40 agonist ivuxolimab. These receptors were taken from an adult with an advanced solid tumor such as melanoma, head and neck, liver or kidney cancer.

This clone was seen a handful of times. The chain uses TRBV29-1 and TRBJ2-3, with D unresolved. The CDR3 runs 14 residues. The germline V and J ends were trimmed by 1 base and 0 bases, with 8 bases remaining between them. The V gene's germline CDR1 is SQVTM and CDR2 ANQGSEA. In nucleotides, the CDR3 is TGCAGCGTTGAAGTTGTGGCCAGCACAGATACGCAGTATTTT. Residues: CSVEVVASTDTQYF.

V is TRBV6-6 and J is TRBJ1-2; no clear D. The CDR3 is 15 residues long. Trimming shortened V by 0 bases and J by 0 bases, and 8 bases separated the two germline ends. Looked up from germline, CDR1 is MNHNY and CDR2 is SVGAGI (reference sequence). For the CDR3, the DNA is TGTGCCAGCAGTTACTCGGCCTCTACTAACTATGGCTACACCTTC. Translated, it gives CASSYSASTNYGYTF.

The table lists this clone with a few counts. The CDR3 region is CASSADRADQPQHF. Written as DNA, the CDR3 is TGTGCCAGCAGCGCGGACAGGGCCGATCAGCCCCAGCATTTT. The V and J genes are TRBV7-9 and TRBJ1-5; the match to TRBD1 covers 8 bases. The V and J ends lost 5 bases and 5 bases, in that order; junction bases with no gene match: 5. The CDR3 is 14 amino acids. Germline CDR1 reads SEHNR; CDR2 reads FQNEAQ (reference sequence). The whole variable domain, remainder taken from reference TRBV7-9 and TRBJ1-5, is DTGVSQNPRHKITKRGQNVTFRCDPISEHNRLYWYRQTLGQGPEFLTYFQNEAQLEKSRLLSDRFSAERPKGSFSTLEIQRTEQGDSAMYLCASSADRADQPQHFGDGTRLSIL.

This clone was detected only once. The rearrangement uses TRBV28 and TRBJ2-1, with 8 bases lining up with TRBD2. The CDR3 spans 15 residues. The germline gives CDR1 MDHEN, CDR2 SYDVKM. The J segment lost 2 bases and the V segment lost 6 bases, leaving 6 bases of the junction unmatched. CDR3: CASSRSGSPYNEQFF. As DNA, the CDR3 is TGTGCCAGCAGCCGCAGCGGGAGCCCCTACAATGAGCAGTTCTTC.

This clone has a single count. The gene calls are TRBV19 and TRBJ1-2, with unresolved D. CDR3 length: 15 residues. V lost 6 bases and J lost 4, with 18 bases in between. Looked up from germline, CDR1 is LNHDA and CDR2 is SQIVND (reference sequence). The CDR3: CASRGSVGMGYGYTF. The CDR3, as DNA: TGTGCCAGTAGAGGATCGGTTGGGATGGGCTATGGCTACACCTTC.

This sequence joins TRBV5-1 and TRBJ2-5; D remains unclear. Germline V CDR1 and CDR2: SGHRS, YFSETQ. The CDR3 loop spans 14 amino acids. The V end lost 1 base, the J end lost 7 bases, and 14 bases lay between the germline ends. The CDR3 DNA reads as TGCGCCAGCAGCTTGCCCGAGACGACGGGGACCCAGTACTTC. The encoded protein is CASSLPETTGTQYF.

This clone was counted between two and nine times. The chain links TRBV20-1 to TRBJ1-1, with D perhaps matching TRBD1 (6 bases). The V and J ends lost 6 bases and 4 bases respectively, with 6 bases between them. The CDR3 runs to 10 residues. Germline CDR1 DFQATT, CDR2 SNEGSKA (reference sequence). The CDR3 nucleotides read TGCAGTGCAGGGGGCACTGAAGCTTTCTTT. Translation: CSAGGTEAFF.

The rearrangement joins TRBV21-1 to TRBJ1-5. TRBV21-1 is classified as a pseudogene. The CDR3 sequence is 12 residues long. The chain's CDR3 is CASSTNKGPQHF. CDR3 DNA sequence: TGTGCCAGCAGCACCAACAAAGGGCCCCAGCATTTT.

The chain employs TRBV9 and TRBJ1-3; 9 nucleotides agree with TRBD1. The junction had 3 bases not matched to a gene; V was cut back by 0 bases and J by 2 bases. CDR3 length equals 16 residues. Germline V gives CDR1 SGDLS, CDR2 YYNGEE. CDR3 sequence reads: CASSVEGQGPGNTIYF. Here the CDR3 DNA reads TGTGCCAGCAGCGTAGAGGGACAGGGACCTGGAAACACCATATATTTT.

The rearrangement joins TRBV6-5 to TRBJ1-5; D not certain. The CDR3 has 14 residues. The V and J ends lost 6 bases and 9 bases respectively, with 18 bases between them. Germline loops: CDR1 MNHEY, CDR2 SVGAGI. The CDR3 spells CASSPTGMRVPQHF. CDR3 bases: TGTGCCAGCAGCCCGACTGGGATGCGTGTGCCCCAGCATTTT.

This sequence joins TRBV18 and TRBJ1-4; D unresolved. The ends were cut back, 8 bases at V and 8 bases at J, with 15 bases in the middle. Germline V gene sequence: CDR1 KGHSH, CDR2 LQKENI. This CDR3 spans 13 amino acids. CDR3 bases: TGTGCCAGCCACAGAACCCAGGAGGAAAAACTGTTTTTT. Protein sequence: CASHRTQEEKLFF. The full variable domain, in which reference TRBV18 and TRBJ1-4 provide the parts outside the CDR3, is NAGVMQNPRHLVRRRGQEARLRCSPMKGHSHVYWYRQLPEEGLKFMVYLQKENIIDESGMPKERFSAEFPKEGPSILRIQQVVRGDSAAYFCASHRTQEEKLFFGSGTQLSVL.

The gene calls are TRBV19 and TRBJ2-5; 12 positions match TRBD2. This CDR3 spans 14 amino acids. J was trimmed by 9 bases and V by 4 bases; bases with no gene match: 6. Germline lookup yields CDR1 LNHDA and CDR2 SQIVND (reference sequence). In DNA form, the CDR3 reads TGTGCCAGTAGTAAGACTAGCGGGGGTTCGGCCCAGTACTTC. Residues: CASSKTSGGSAQYF.

V is TRBV9 and J is TRBJ2-1; maybe TRBD2 (7 bases). Germline CDR1 reads SGDLS; CDR2 reads YYNGEE. CDR3 length equals 19 residues. V gave up 4 bases and J gave up 3 bases, with 26 bases separating them. The CDR3 region has the DNA TGTGCCAGCAGCCCGGGGGGCCAGGGGAAACGAGAACGCTACAATGAGCAGTTCTTC. Translated, it gives CASSPGGQGKRERYNEQFF.

The chain couples TRBV28 to TRBJ2-7, with 10 bases lining up with TRBD2. This CDR3 comprises 15 residues. V dropped 7 bases and J dropped 0; count of bases not matched to a gene: 6. Per the germline V gene, CDR1 is MDHEN and CDR2 is SYDVKM. DNA of the CDR3: TGTGCCAGCAACAGAGCGGGAGGGAGCTCCTACGAGCAGTACTTC. This codes for CASNRAGGSSYEQYF.

The gene calls are TRBV2 and TRBJ2-1; 8 bases are a match to TRBD2. CDR3 length equals 15 residues. Trimming removed 11 bases from V and 0 bases from J; junction bases left unmatched: 9. Germline loops: CDR1 SNHLY, CDR2 FYNNEI. CDR3 amino acids: CASIGGEASYNEQFF. In DNA form, the CDR3 reads TGTGCCTCTATCGGGGGGGAGGCCTCCTACAATGAGCAGTTCTTC.

V is TRBV4-2 and J is TRBJ2-1; 9 bases align to TRBD2. This CDR3 comprises 17 residues. V lost 4 bases and J lost 4; bases outside the gene matches: 11. Germline V gene lookup returns CDR1 LGHNA and CDR2 YNFKEQ. The CDR3 nucleotides are TGTGCCAGCAGCCCGAAGGTAGCGGGGGCCAAATACAATGAGCAGTTCTTC. It translates to CASSPKVAGAKYNEQFF.

The rearrangement links TRBV4-1 to TRBJ1-5, with unresolved D. This CDR3 comprises 16 residues. Looked up from germline, CDR1 is MGHRA and CDR2 is YSYEKL. V dropped 1 base and J dropped 1 base, with 11 bases sitting between them. This CDR3 reads CASSQVRGASNQPQHF. In DNA form, the CDR3 reads TGCGCCAGCAGCCAAGTACGTGGTGCGAGCAATCAGCCCCAGCATTTT.

V gene TRBV28 combines with J gene TRBJ2-3; D is unresolved. Germline CDR1 reads MDHEN; CDR2 reads SYDVKM. The V and J ends lost 3 bases and 2 bases respectively, with 15 bases between them. The CDR3 has 16 residues. The CDR3 DNA sequence: TGTGCCAGCAGTTTGGTTAACAGCCTCTACACAGATACGCAGTATTTT. This encodes CASSLVNSLYTDTQYF.

The genes are TRBV7-2 and TRBJ2-2; tentative D call: TRBD1 (6 bases). The CDR3 is 13 residues long. Germline-derived CDR1 and CDR2 are SGHTA and FQGNSA. The V gene lost 5 bases and the J gene lost 6 bases, with 10 bases spanning the gap. The CDR3 region has the DNA TGTGCCAGCAGCCAGCAGGGGCCCGGGGAGCTGTTTTTT. Its protein product is CASSQQGPGELFF.

V and J are TRBV4-1 and TRBJ2-1; the match to TRBD2 covers 13 bases. Unmatched junction bases numbered 9, after V lost 0 bases and J lost 10 bases. The germline V gene encodes CDR1 MGHRA and CDR2 YSYEKL. The CDR3 runs to 17 residues. DNA of the CDR3: TGCGCCAGCAGCCAAGATGGGGGACTAGCGGGACTTAGGGAGCAGTTCTTC. This encodes CASSQDGGLAGLREQFF.

V and J are TRBV19 and TRBJ1-1; D is possibly TRBD1 (5 bases). This CDR3 has 19 residues. From germline, CDR1 is LNHDA and CDR2 SQIVND (reference sequence). Trimming pared 8 bases from V and 2 bases from J, leaving 30 bases between. The CDR3 here is CASAPAGQGGRPLNTEAFF. CDR3 DNA sequence: TGTGCCAGTGCCCCCGCCGGCCAGGGTGGACGGCCCCTTAACACTGAAGCTTTCTTT.

A single count supports this clone. The chain couples TRBV5-5 to TRBJ1-2; perhaps TRBD1 as D (5 bases). The V end was cut by 4 bases, the J end by 0 bases, with 13 bases between. From germline, CDR1 is SGHKS and CDR2 YYEKEE (reference sequence). CDR3 length equals 15 residues. The CDR3 sequence: CASSPTGGANYGYTF. CDR3 DNA sequence: TGTGCCAGCAGCCCTACGGGGGGAGCTAACTATGGCTACACCTTC.

A remark on this clone: Other DNA sequences in the same sample also yield this CDR3. The rearrangement links TRBV18 to TRBJ1-2; D unclear. Between the trimmed V and J ends, which lost 3 bases and 9 bases, there was a span of 20 bases. This CDR3 has 15 residues. Per germline, CDR1 KGHSH and CDR2 LQKENI. This CDR3 is CASSPPIIEGRSYTF. The CDR3 coding sequence is TGTGCCAGCTCACCGCCGATCATAGAAGGGAGGAGCTACACCTTC.

This clone was counted once. This chain connects TRBV7-9 to TRBJ2-2; D is possibly TRBD2 (6 bases). This CDR3 contains 14 residues. V lost 2 bases and J lost 6, with 10 bases in between. Germline loops: CDR1 SEHNR, CDR2 FQNEAQ (reference sequence). The CDR3 nucleotides read TGTGCCAGCAGCTTATTTACGGGGGCCGGGGAGCTGTTTTTT. It yields the protein CASSLFTGAGELFF.

This clone was detected only once. The rearrangement uses TRBV10-2 and TRBJ1-5, with 8 bases lining up with TRBD1. In germline, CDR1 is WSHSY, CDR2 SAAADI. The V segment lost 6 bases and the J segment 2 bases; nucleotides outside the gene matches: 0. The CDR3 extends over 13 amino acids. The CDR3 reads CASRQGGNQPQHF. For the CDR3, the DNA is TGCGCCAGCAGACAGGGGGGCAATCAGCCCCAGCATTTT.

The chain recombines TRBV7-6 with TRBJ2-2; D is unresolved. Trimming took off 1 base at V and 7 bases at J, with 4 bases between the two ends. Germline-derived CDR1 and CDR2 are SGHVS and FNYEAQ. This CDR3 comprises 12 residues. The CDR3: CASSLEVGELFF. CDR3 coding DNA: TGTGCCAGCAGCTTAGAAGTCGGGGAGCTGTTTTTT. The entire variable domain, with the rest obtained from reference TRBV7-6 and TRBJ2-2, is as follows: GAGVSQSPRYKVTKRGQDVALRCDPISGHVSLYWYRQALGQGPEFLTYFNYEAQQDKSGLPNDRFSAERPEGSISTLTIQRTEQRDSAMYRCASSLEVGELFFGEGSRLTVL.

The rearrangement joins TRBV9 to TRBJ2-1, with 9 bases identical to TRBD2. The CDR3 totals 15 residues. Germline assignment: CDR1 SGDLS and CDR2 YYNGEE. V was pared by 0 bases and J by 7 bases, with 5 bases of the junction left unmatched. CDR3 DNA: TGTGCCAGCAGCGTAGGGAGGACTAGCGTGAATGAGCAGTTCTTC. As protein: CASSVGRTSVNEQFF.

The chain has TRBV7-8 and TRBJ2-1; D perhaps matches TRBD1 (6 bases). Trimming removed 5 bases from V and 7 bases from J, with 12 bases in between. Germline V gene lookup returns CDR1 SGHVS and CDR2 FQNEAQ. The CDR3 covers 13 residues. DNA for the CDR3: TGTGCCAGCAGCGCAACAGGGTGGAATGAGCAGTTCTTC. This codes for CASSATGWNEQFF.

V is TRBV5-4 and J is TRBJ2-3, with D maybe TRBD2 (6 bases). The CDR3 totals 14 residues. Between the trimmed V and J ends, which lost 4 bases and 0 bases, there was a span of 9 bases. Germline V CDR1 and CDR2: SGHNT, YYREEE (reference sequence). DNA of the CDR3: TGTGCCAGCAGCCCGAGCGGGAGCACAGATACGCAGTATTTT. It translates to CASSPSGSTDTQYF.

This chain connects TRBV19 to TRBJ2-7, with unresolved D. Trimming pared 4 bases from V and 2 bases from J, leaving 9 bases between. Germline lookup yields CDR1 LNHDA and CDR2 SQIVND (reference sequence). This CDR3 is built from 13 residues. CDR3: CASSNSVTYEQYF. The CDR3 bases are TGTGCCAGTAGTAACAGTGTAACCTACGAGCAGTACTTC.

This clone is a singleton in its sample. This chain connects TRBV11-2 to TRBJ2-5; D unresolved. CDR1 and CDR2 from the germline V gene are SGHAT and FQNNGV. V was trimmed by 7 bases and J by 0 bases, leaving 9 bases between them. The CDR3 is made up of 13 amino acids. CDR3 DNA: TGTGCCAGCAAAGAGCGCTACCAAGAGACCCAGTACTTC. It is translated as CASKERYQETQYF.